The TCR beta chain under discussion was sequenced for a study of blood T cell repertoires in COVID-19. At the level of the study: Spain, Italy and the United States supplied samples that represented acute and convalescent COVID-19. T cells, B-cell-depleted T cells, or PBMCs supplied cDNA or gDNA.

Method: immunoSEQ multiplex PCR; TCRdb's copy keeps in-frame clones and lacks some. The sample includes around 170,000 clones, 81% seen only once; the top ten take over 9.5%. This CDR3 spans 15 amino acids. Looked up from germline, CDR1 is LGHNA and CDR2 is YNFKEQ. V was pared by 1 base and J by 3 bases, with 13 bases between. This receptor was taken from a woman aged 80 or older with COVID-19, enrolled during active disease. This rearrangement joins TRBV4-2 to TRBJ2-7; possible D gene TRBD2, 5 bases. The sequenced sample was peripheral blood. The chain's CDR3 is CASSQAEAPLYEQYF. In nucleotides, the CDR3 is TGTGCCAGCAGCCAAGCGGAGGCTCCCCTCTACGAGCAGTACTTC.